This TCR beta chain was sequenced in a study of T cell responses to AZD1222 COVID-19 vaccine. Sequencing used immunoSEQ multiplex PCR; TCRdb keeps in-frame clones, though not all of them. The sample consists of about 180,000 clones, around 90% of them appearing once. Pooled in the analysis were second doses at about 4 or about 12 weeks. Regarding the study as a whole: In a largely white British group with more females than males, clonal diversity was possibly underestimated. Increased Spike-specific TCR breadth and depth were observed after two AZD1222 doses.

This CDR3 has 15 residues. Germline V gene data show CDR1 as MNHEY and CDR2 as SVGEGT. The J segment lost 6 bases and the V segment lost 5 bases, leaving 8 bases of the junction unmatched. Note on this clone: No antigen is known for it.

V gene TRBV6-2 or TRBV6-3 combines with J gene TRBJ1-5; 9 bases agree with TRBD1. The origin of this receptor is an adult who received the AZD1222 COVID-19 vaccine. The source material was peripheral blood, sampled 28 days after the second AZD1222 dose. This CDR3 reads CASSTPGQGVQPQHF. CDR3 coding DNA: TGTGCCAGCAGTACTCCGGGACAGGGTGTTCAGCCCCAGCATTTT.